The 16 T cell receptor beta chains below come from one sample, sequenced in a study of post-analysis software for immune sequencing data. Findings and limits, study-wide: When patients were compared with controls, 5 or 6 TRBV segments were more frequent, TRBV5-6, TRBV5-1 and TRBV20-1 among them.

These TCRs are of unknown antigen specificity. Carried by the TCR beta cDNA libraries were unique molecular identifiers. TCRdb passed the PCR reads through MiXCR, listing each CDR3 protein once. The repertoire holds more than 350,000 distinct CDR3 sequences, with 30% to 45% as singletons. Material: blood. The receptor set was obtained from a girl under 10 years old with multiple sclerosis.

This chain connects TRBV7-6 to TRBJ1-1, with TRBD1 matching over 8 bases. The CDR3 has 15 residues. Unmatched junction bases numbered 9, after V lost 4 bases and J lost 5 bases. Germline CDR1 and CDR2: SGHVS and FNYEAQ. CDR3 coding DNA: TGTGCCAGCAGCTCGACAGGGGAAGGGAGAACTGAAGCTTTCTTT. Translation gives CASSSTGEGRTEAFF.

The V call is TRBV28, the J call TRBJ1-2; 7 nucleotides line up with TRBD1. Germline CDR1 MDHEN, CDR2 SYDVKM. Trimming removed 5 bases from V and 4 bases from J; junction bases left unmatched: 10. The CDR3 has 15 amino acids. CDR3: CASSELDRATYGYTF. CDR3 bases: TGTGCCAGCAGTGAACTTGACAGGGCAACCTATGGCTACACCTTC.

The gene calls are TRBV18 and TRBJ1-2, with a possible D match to TRBD1 (6 bases). Germline loops: CDR1 KGHSH, CDR2 LQKENI. V lost 5 bases and J 8 bases, leaving 21 bases between the germline ends. The CDR3 is 15 amino acids. DNA of the CDR3: TGTGCCAGCTCATCCCAACGACAGGCCGCCGGGGGCTACACCTTC. It specifies CASSSQRQAAGGYTF.

The chain recombines TRBV4-1 with TRBJ1-1; D unresolved. Germline V gene data show CDR1 as MGHRA and CDR2 as YSYEKL. Trimming stripped 4 bases from V and 8 bases from J, with 17 bases between. CDR3 length: 14 amino acids. CDR3 residues: CASSPQGGQEEAFF. In DNA form, the CDR3 reads TGCGCCAGCAGCCCCCAAGGTGGGCAGGAGGAAGCTTTCTTT.

This rearrangement joins TRBV28 to TRBJ2-7; D is ambiguous. The CDR3 consists of 11 residues. The V end lost 5 bases, the J end lost 2 bases, and 4 bases lay between the germline ends. Germline assignment: CDR1 MDHEN and CDR2 SYDVKM. The CDR3 sequence is CASSPTYEQYF. The CDR3 DNA follows: TGTGCCAGCAGTCCTACCTACGAGCAGTACTTC.

The chain has TRBV29-1 and TRBJ2-3; 10 bases line up with TRBD2. Germline assignment: CDR1 SQVTM and CDR2 ANQGSEA. V lost 3 bases, J lost 2 bases, and 5 bases stayed unmatched. The CDR3 runs to 15 residues. The CDR3, as DNA: TGCAGCGTTGATGGGCTAGCGGGGGCCACAGATACGCAGTATTTT. Its translation: CSVDGLAGATDTQYF.

CDR3 sequence (DNA): TGCGCCAGCAGCTTGGAGGACAGGGCCTCCACCGGTCAGCCCCAGCATTTT. The encoded protein is CASSLEDRASTGQPQHF. The chain combines TRBV5-1 with TRBJ1-5; 8 bases align to TRBD1. The germline V gene encodes CDR1 SGHRS and CDR2 YFSETQ. V trimming: 0 bases; J trimming: 6 bases; junction bases outside the gene matches: 11. The CDR3 loop spans 17 amino acids.

Of note for this clonotype: Germline is not matched at one junction end, which may reflect a read error. This chain links TRBV10-3 with TRBJ2-2, with 14 bases lining up with TRBD2. CDR3 size: 19 residues. The germline gives CDR1 ENHRY, CDR2 SYGVKD. CDR3 sequence reads: CAISDLGTSGGPNTGERFF. The DNA of the CDR3 is TGTGCCATCAGTGATCTGGGGACTAGCGGGGGTCCGAACACCGGGGAGCGGTTTTTT.

This chain joins TRBV27 and TRBJ2-5, with D unresolved. The J call is uncertain, as TRBJ2-4 better fits the DNA end. CDR1 and CDR2 (germline): MNHEY, SMNVEV (reference sequence). There are 15 residues in the CDR3. CDR3 region: CASSLHYPAKNIQYF. CDR3 nucleotides: TGTGCCAGCAGTTTACACTACCCAGCCAAAAACATTCAGTACTTC.

This chain connects TRBV5-1 to TRBJ2-2; D is unresolved. CDR3 size: 16 residues. Trimming cost V 3 bases and J 6 bases, with 18 bases left between them. CDR1 is SGHRS, CDR2 YFSETQ, per germline. Written as DNA, the CDR3 is TGCGCCAGCAGCTCTCGAGGCAAGGAAGTGGCCGGGGAGCTGTTTTTT. Amino acids: CASSSRGKEVAGELFF.

The chain recombines TRBV30 with TRBJ1-5; D is possibly TRBD1 (6 bases). V was clipped by 1 base and J by 7 bases, with 14 bases between them. CDR3 length: 14 amino acids. Germline CDR1 reads GTSNPN; CDR2 reads SVGIG (reference sequence). The CDR3, as DNA: TGTGCCTGGAGTGCACAGGGATCTCGGCAGCCCCAGCATTTT. Its translation is CAWSAQGSRQPQHF.

The rearrangement links TRBV14 to TRBJ1-6; possibly TRBD1 for D (6 bases). CDR3 size: 16 residues. Germline loops: CDR1 SGHDN, CDR2 FVKESK. V dropped 4 bases and J dropped 7 bases, with 17 bases sitting between them. The CDR3: CASSLGHYLGNSPLHF. CDR3 DNA sequence: TGTGCCAGCAGCCTGGGACACTATTTGGGGAATTCACCCCTCCACTTT.

V usage is TRBV20-1 and J usage is TRBJ1-2; tentatively, D is TRBD1 (5 bases). Germline assignment: CDR1 DFQATT and CDR2 SNEGSKA (reference sequence). Trimming took 5 bases from V and 1 from J, leaving 17 bases between them. The CDR3 totals 15 residues. CDR3 loop: CSAARDAGGNYGYTF. The CDR3 DNA sequence: TGCAGTGCTGCCCGGGACGCTGGAGGTAACTATGGCTACACCTTC.

This clonotype came up a few times. The chain couples TRBV7-2 to TRBJ1-4; 8 bases line up with TRBD1. Germline lookup yields CDR1 SGHTA and CDR2 FQGNSA. This CDR3 region has 15 residues. With V trimmed by 6 bases and J by 8 bases, 11 bases remained unmatched. The CDR3 protein is CASSLTGAGTEKLFF. The CDR3 DNA reads TGTGCCAGCAGTTTGACAGGGGCGGGTACGGAAAAACTGTTTTTT.

The J gene is TRBJ1-1, the V gene TRBV5-1, with D unresolved. CDR1 is SGHRS, CDR2 YFSETQ, per germline. The CDR3 covers 15 residues. Trimming removed 3 bases from V and 1 base from J, with 13 bases in between. As DNA, the CDR3 is TGCGCCAGCAGCTCAGGTAGGAGGCAGAACACTGAAGCTTTCTTT. Translating gives CASSSGRRQNTEAFF.

The V gene is TRBV29-1, the J gene TRBJ2-1; 12 bases map to TRBD2. Germline V CDR1 and CDR2: SQVTM, ANQGSEA. The CDR3 contains 15 residues. The J segment lost 5 bases and the V segment lost 5 bases, leaving 7 bases of the junction unmatched. The CDR3 DNA sequence: TGCAGCGTTCTTAGGACTAGCGGGATAAACAATGAGCAGTTCTTC. Amino acid sequence: CSVLRTSGINNEQFF.